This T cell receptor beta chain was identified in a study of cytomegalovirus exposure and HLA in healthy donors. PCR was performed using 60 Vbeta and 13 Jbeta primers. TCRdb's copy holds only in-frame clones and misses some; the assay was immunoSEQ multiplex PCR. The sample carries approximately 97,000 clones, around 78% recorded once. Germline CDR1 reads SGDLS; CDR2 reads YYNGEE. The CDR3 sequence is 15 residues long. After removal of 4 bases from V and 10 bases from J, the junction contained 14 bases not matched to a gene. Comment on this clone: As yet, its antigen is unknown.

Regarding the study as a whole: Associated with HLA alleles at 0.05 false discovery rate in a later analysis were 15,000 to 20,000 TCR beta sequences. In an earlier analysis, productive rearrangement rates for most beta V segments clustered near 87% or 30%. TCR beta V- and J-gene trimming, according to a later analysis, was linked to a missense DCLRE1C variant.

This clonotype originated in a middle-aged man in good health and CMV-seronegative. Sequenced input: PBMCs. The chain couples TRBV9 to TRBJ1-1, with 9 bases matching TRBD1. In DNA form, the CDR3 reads TGTGCCAGCAGCCCGAACGCCGGGACAGGGCAAAGAGCTTTCTTT. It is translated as CASSPNAGTGQRAFF.